Shown below are 14 T cell receptor beta chains from a single sample sequenced in a study of early T cells in non-severe SARS-CoV-2 infection. MiXCR was run by TCRdb on the 5' RACE reads, yielding one entry per CDR3 protein. In the table there are tens of thousands of distinct CDR3 sequences, approximately 12% of which are singletons. The starting material was whole blood, obtained at baseline. These TCRs come from an adult who was a healthcare worker with PCR-confirmed SARS-CoV-2 infection or an uninfected control (not recorded which).

V and J are TRBV4-1 and TRBJ2-1, with 7 bases lining up with TRBD2. This CDR3 comprises 15 residues. Germline V lookup: CDR1 MGHRA, CDR2 YSYEKL. Losses at the gene ends were 0 bases for V and 2 bases for J; bases not matched to a gene: 1. The CDR3 reads CASSQDGTTYNEQFF. The CDR3 DNA sequence: TGCGCCAGCAGCCAAGACGGGACTACCTACAATGAGCAGTTCTTC.

In its sample, this clonotype was seen many times. The V gene is TRBV7-6, the J gene TRBJ2-5, with D uncertain. The CDR3 is 15 amino acids. Germline values: CDR1 SGHVS, CDR2 FNYEAQ. V lost 0 bases, J lost 5 bases, and 13 bases lay in between. CDR3 region: CASSLAYRTDETQYF. The CDR3 coding sequence is TGTGCCAGCAGCTTAGCCTATCGTACGGACGAGACCCAGTACTTC.

This sequence joins TRBV7-3 and TRBJ2-7; 11 nucleotides match TRBD2. J was trimmed by 6 bases and V by 5 bases; bases with no gene match: 3. The germline CDR1 and CDR2 sequences are SGHTA and FQGTGA. This CDR3 is built from 13 residues. The CDR3 reads CASSPGTSGEQYF. The CDR3 DNA is TGTGCCAGCAGCCCAGGGACTAGCGGCGAGCAGTACTTC.

This clonotype was seen only a few times. The chain links TRBV20-1 to TRBJ1-1; tentative D call: TRBD1 (5 bases). V was trimmed by 2 bases and J by 1 base, leaving 14 bases between them. Germline V gene lookup returns CDR1 DFQATT and CDR2 SNEGSKA (reference sequence). There are 15 residues in the CDR3. The CDR3 spells CSARQYQGKNTEAFF. The CDR3 DNA reads as TGCAGTGCTAGACAATATCAGGGAAAGAACACTGAAGCTTTCTTT.

J is TRBJ1-1 and V is TRBV20-1, with 8 bases fitting TRBD1. Germline V gene lookup returns CDR1 DFQATT and CDR2 SNEGSKA (reference sequence). Trimming took 6 bases from V and 10 from J; bases not matched to a gene: 13. The CDR3 has 13 residues. The CDR3 sequence is CSAAQGQAVLAFF. The CDR3 DNA reads as TGCAGTGCCGCCCAGGGACAGGCAGTTTTAGCTTTCTTT.

The chain employs TRBV20-1 and TRBJ2-7; D is possibly TRBD1 or TRBD2 (6 bases each). CDR3 length: 14 residues. Germline V lookup: CDR1 DFQATT, CDR2 SNEGSKA (reference sequence). V dropped 4 bases and J dropped 3 bases, with 16 bases sitting between them. Written as DNA, the CDR3 is TGCAGTGCTAAGAATCCCGGGGGCAACTACGAGCAGTACTTC. Translation: CSAKNPGGNYEQYF.

This chain joins TRBV12-3 or TRBV12-4 and TRBJ1-3; 7 bases fit TRBD1. The CDR3 is made up of 16 amino acids. V was clipped by 6 bases and J by 4 bases; unmatched bases: 12. CDR3 sequence: CASSRRQGGSGNTIYF. In nucleotides, the CDR3 is TGTGCCAGCAGCCGACGACAGGGAGGTTCGGGAAACACCATATATTTT.

For the CDR3, the DNA is TGTGCCAGCAGCTTAGAGGCCTGGTCCGCCGAGACCCAGTACTTC. Its translation: CASSLEAWSAETQYF. The genes are TRBV11-2 and TRBJ2-5; D is uncertain. V lost 0 bases and J lost 5, with 13 bases in between. The CDR3 contains 15 residues. The germline CDR1 and CDR2 sequences are SGHAT and FQNNGV.

This clonotype was recorded a few times. The gene calls are TRBV20-1 and TRBJ1-1; TRBD1 matches 8 bases. J lost 5 bases, V lost 3 bases, and 17 bases had no gene match. This CDR3 is 17 amino acids long. CDR1 and CDR2 (germline): DFQATT, SNEGSKA (reference sequence). CDR3 protein: CSASPPGQANKGTEAFF. CDR3 nucleotides: TGCAGTGCTAGCCCCCCGGGACAGGCCAATAAGGGGACTGAAGCTTTCTTT.

The V call is TRBV6-5, the J call TRBJ2-7; TRBD1 aligns across 7 bases. The CDR3 consists of 14 residues. In germline, CDR1 is MNHEY, CDR2 SVGAGI. V lost 0 bases to trimming and J lost 4 bases; unmatched junction nucleotides: 3. The CDR3 loop reads CASSYSEGAYEQYF. The DNA of the CDR3 is TGTGCCAGCAGTTACTCAGAGGGGGCGTACGAGCAGTACTTC.

In its sample, this clonotype was seen a few times. V gene TRBV12-3 or TRBV12-4 combines with J gene TRBJ2-3, with TRBD2 as a possible D gene (5 bases). The CDR3 has 14 amino acids. V was shortened by 1 base and J by 4 bases, with 9 bases between the two germline ends. For the CDR3, the DNA is TGTGCCAGCAGTTTAGGAGGGAGTGCAGATACGCAGTATTTT. It is translated as CASSLGGSADTQYF.

In this sample, this clonotype turned up many times. V usage is TRBV29-1 and J usage is TRBJ1-3, with a weak D call TRBD1 (6 bases). Germline V gene data show CDR1 as SQVTM and CDR2 as ANQGSEA. The CDR3 loop spans 13 amino acids. Trimming took 7 bases from V and 2 from J, leaving 12 bases between them. CDR3 sequence: CSAADRTGNTIYF. The CDR3 DNA is TGCAGCGCTGCGGACAGAACTGGAAACACCATATATTTT. The full variable domain, completed using reference TRBV29-1 and TRBJ1-3, is SAVISQKPSRDICQRGTSLTIQCQVDSQVTMMFWYRQQPGQSLTLIATANQGSEATYESGFVIDKFPISRPNLTFSTLTVSNMSPEDSSIYLCSAADRTGNTIYFGEGSWLTVV.

This chain uses TRBV28 with TRBJ2-7, with D hard to call. The germline V gene encodes CDR1 MDHEN and CDR2 SYDVKM. Trimming shortened V by 6 bases and J by 5 bases, and 8 bases separated the two germline ends. This CDR3 comprises 11 residues. CDR3 in amino acids: CASSLLDEQYF. In DNA, the CDR3 is TGTGCCAGCAGCCTCCTGGACGAGCAGTACTTC.

The rearrangement uses TRBV29-1 and TRBJ2-2; the match to TRBD2 covers 10 bases. V trimming: 6 bases; J trimming: 1 base; junction bases outside the gene matches: 2. The V gene's germline CDR1 is SQVTM and CDR2 ANQGSEA. The CDR3 spans 14 residues. The CDR3 coding sequence is TGCAGCGTGAAGCGGGAGGGGAACACCGGGGAGCTGTTTTTT. Encoded protein: CSVKREGNTGELFF.